This T cell receptor (beta chain) came from a study of shared clonotypes between healthy human individuals. On the study more broadly: Used for every donor were three CD4 naive, three CD4 memory, two CD8 naive and one CD8 memory plate.

TCRdb's copy holds only in-frame clones and misses some; the assay was immunoSEQ multiplex PCR. This table has about 600,000 clones, about 95% appearing once. The V gene lost 4 bases and the J gene lost 13 bases, with 17 bases spanning the gap. There are 12 residues in the CDR3. Germline CDR1 reads SGHRS; CDR2 reads YFSETQ. Cells designated naive CD8 were CD45RO-negative and were positively selected for CCR7, with terminally differentiated effector memory CD45RA+ cells excluded. This clonotype was obtained from a woman in her 30s in good health. Sequencing was carried out using naive CD8+ T cells sorted from blood. The rearrangement links TRBV5-1 to TRBJ1-1; no reliable D call. For the CDR3, the DNA is TGCGCCAGCAGCCGGAGCGGGGAGGAGGATTTCTTT. Residues: CASSRSGEEDFF.